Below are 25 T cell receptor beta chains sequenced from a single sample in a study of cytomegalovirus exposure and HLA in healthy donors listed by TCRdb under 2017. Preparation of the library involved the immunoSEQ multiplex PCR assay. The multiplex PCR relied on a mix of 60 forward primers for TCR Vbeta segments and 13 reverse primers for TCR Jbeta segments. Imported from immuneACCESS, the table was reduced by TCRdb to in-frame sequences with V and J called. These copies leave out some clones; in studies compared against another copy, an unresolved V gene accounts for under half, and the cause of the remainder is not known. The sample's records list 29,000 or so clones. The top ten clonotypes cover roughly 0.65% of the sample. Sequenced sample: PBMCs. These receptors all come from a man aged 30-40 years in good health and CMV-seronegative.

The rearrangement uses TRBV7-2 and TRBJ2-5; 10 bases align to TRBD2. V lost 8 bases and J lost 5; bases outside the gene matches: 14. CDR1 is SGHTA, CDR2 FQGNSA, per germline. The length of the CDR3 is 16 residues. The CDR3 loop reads CASLSWTSGLGETQYF. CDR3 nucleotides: TGTGCCAGCTTAAGCTGGACTAGCGGCCTTGGGGAGACCCAGTACTTC.

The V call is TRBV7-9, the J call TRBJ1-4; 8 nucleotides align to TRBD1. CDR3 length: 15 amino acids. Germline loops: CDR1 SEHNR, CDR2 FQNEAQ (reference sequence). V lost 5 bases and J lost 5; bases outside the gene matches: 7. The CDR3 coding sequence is TGTGCCAGCAGCCTAGGGACAGGATTAAATGAAAAACTGTTTTTT. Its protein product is CASSLGTGLNEKLFF.

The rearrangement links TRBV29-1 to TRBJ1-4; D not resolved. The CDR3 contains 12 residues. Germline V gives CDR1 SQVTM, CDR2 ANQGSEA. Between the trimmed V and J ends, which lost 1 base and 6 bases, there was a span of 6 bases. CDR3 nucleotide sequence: TGCAGCGTTGAAGGGCTTGATGAAAAACTGTTTTTT. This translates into CSVEGLDEKLFF.

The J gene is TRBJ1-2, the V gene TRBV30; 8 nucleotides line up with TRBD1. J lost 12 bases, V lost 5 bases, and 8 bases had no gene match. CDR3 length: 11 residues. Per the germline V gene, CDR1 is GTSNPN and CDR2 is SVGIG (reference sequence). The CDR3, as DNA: TGTGCCTGGGGACAGGGTGGCGTCCACACCTTC. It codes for CAWGQGGVHTF.

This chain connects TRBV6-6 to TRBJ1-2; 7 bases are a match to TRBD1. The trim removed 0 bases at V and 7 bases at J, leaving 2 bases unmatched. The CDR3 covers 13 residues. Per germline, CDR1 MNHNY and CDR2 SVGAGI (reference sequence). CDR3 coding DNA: TGTGCCAGCAGTTACTCACAGGGGTCTGGCTACACCTTC. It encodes CASSYSQGSGYTF.

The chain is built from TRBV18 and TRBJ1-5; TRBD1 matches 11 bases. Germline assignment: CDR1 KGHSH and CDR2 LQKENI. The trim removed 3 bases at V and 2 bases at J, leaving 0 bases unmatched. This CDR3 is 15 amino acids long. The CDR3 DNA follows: TGTGCCAGCTCACCGGGACAGGGGGGCAATCAGCCCCAGCATTTT. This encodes CASSPGQGGNQPQHF. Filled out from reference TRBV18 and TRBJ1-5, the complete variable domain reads NAGVMQNPRHLVRRRGQEARLRCSPMKGHSHVYWYRQLPEEGLKFMVYLQKENIIDESGMPKERFSAEFPKEGPSILRIQQVVRGDSAAYFCASSPGQGGNQPQHFGDGTRLSIL.

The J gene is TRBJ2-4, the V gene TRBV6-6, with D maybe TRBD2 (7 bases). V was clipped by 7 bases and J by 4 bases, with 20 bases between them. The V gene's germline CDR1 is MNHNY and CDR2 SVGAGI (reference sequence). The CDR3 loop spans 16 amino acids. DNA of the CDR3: TGTGCCAGCACTTTAATCGCCGGGGGGCTGAAAAACATTCAGTACTTC. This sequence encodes CASTLIAGGLKNIQYF.

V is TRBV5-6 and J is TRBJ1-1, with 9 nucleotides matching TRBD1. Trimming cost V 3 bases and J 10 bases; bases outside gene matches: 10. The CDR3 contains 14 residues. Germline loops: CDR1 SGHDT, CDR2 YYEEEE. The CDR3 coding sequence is TGTGCCAGCAGCTCCGGGACAGGGCCCTGGGGAGCTTTCTTT. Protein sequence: CASSSGTGPWGAFF.

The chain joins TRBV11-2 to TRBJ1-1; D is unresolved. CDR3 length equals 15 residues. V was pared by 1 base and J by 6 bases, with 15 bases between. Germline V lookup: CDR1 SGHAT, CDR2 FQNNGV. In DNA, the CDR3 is TGTGCCAGCAGCTTAGTTTTCGGCGGGGAACCTGAAGCTTTCTTT. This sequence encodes CASSLVFGGEPEAFF.

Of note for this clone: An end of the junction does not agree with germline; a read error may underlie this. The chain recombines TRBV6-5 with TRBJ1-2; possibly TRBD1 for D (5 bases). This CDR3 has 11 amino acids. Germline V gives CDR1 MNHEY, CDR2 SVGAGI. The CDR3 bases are TGTGCCAGCAGTTACGGGAGGGGCTTGTATTTC. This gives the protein CASSYGRGLYF.

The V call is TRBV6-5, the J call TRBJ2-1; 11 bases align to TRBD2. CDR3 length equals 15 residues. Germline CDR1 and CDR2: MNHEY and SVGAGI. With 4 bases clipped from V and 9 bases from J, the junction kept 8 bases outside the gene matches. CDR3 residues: CASSLVAGGPGEQFF. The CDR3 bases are TGTGCCAGCAGTTTAGTAGCGGGGGGGCCGGGTGAGCAGTTCTTC.

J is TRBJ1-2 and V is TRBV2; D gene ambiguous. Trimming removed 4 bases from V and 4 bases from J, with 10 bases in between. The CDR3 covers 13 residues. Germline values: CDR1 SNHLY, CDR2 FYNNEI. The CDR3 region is CASSGESFYGYTF. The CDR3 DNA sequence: TGTGCCAGCAGTGGAGAGAGTTTCTATGGCTACACCTTC.

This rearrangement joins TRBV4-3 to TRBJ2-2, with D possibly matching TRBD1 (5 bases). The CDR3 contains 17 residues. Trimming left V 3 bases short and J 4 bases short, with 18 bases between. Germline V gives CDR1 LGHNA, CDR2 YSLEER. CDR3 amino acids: CASSHAPGHSGTGELFF. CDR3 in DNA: TGCGCCAGCAGCCATGCCCCCGGACATTCGGGCACCGGGGAGCTGTTTTTT.

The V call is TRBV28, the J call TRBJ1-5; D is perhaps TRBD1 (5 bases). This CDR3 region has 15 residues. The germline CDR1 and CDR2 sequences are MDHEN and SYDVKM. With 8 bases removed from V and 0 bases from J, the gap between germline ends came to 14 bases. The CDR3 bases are TGTGCCAGCGTCCGGGGGTCTAATAGCAATCAGCCCCAGCATTTT. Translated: CASVRGSNSNQPQHF.

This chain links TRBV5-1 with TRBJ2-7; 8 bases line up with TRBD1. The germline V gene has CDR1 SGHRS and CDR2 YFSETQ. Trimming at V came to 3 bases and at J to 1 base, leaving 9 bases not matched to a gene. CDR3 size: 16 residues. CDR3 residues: CASSWGDRPLSYEQYF. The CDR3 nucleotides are TGCGCCAGCAGCTGGGGGGACAGGCCTTTATCCTACGAGCAGTACTTC.

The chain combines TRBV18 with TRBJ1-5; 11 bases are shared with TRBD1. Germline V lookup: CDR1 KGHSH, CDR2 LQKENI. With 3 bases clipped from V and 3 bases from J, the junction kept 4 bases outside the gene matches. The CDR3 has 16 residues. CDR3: CASSPGTGGSNQPQHF. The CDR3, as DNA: TGTGCCAGCTCACCGGGGACAGGGGGTTCCAATCAGCCCCAGCATTTT.

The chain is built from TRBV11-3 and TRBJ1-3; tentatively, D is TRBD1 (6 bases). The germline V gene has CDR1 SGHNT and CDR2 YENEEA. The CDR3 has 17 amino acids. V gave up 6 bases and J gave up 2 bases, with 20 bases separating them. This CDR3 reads CASSQSPAGDAGNTIYF. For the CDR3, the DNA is TGTGCCAGCAGTCAGTCTCCTGCAGGGGACGCTGGAAACACCATATATTTT.

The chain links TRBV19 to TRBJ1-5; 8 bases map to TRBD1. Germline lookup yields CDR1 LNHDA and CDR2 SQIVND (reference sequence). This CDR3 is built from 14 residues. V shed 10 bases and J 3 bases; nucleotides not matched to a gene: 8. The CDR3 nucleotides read TGTGCCACCACAGGGGGAGAGAACAATCAGCCCCAGCATTTT. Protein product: CATTGGENNQPQHF.

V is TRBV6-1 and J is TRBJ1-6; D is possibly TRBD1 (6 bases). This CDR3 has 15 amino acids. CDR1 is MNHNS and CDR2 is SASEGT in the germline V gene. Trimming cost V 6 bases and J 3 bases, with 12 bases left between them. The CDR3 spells CASRDGQSYNSPLHF. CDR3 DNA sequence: TGTGCCAGCAGGGACGGACAGAGCTATAATTCACCCCTCCACTTT.

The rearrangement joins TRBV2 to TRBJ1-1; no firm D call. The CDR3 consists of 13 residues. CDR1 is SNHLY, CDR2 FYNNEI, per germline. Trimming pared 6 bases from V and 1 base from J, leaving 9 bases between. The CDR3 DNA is TGTGCCAGCAGGCGAGACACGAACACTGAAGCTTTCTTT. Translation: CASRRDTNTEAFF.

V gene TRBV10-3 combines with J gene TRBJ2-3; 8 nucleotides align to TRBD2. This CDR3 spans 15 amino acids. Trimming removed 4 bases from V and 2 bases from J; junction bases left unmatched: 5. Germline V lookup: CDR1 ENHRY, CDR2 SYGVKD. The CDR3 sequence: CAISAAGAITDTQYF. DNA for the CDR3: TGTGCCATCAGTGCAGCGGGGGCGATCACAGATACGCAGTATTTT.

CDR3 region: CASSLQGQPGNTIYF. The CDR3 bases are TGTGCCAGTAGCTTACAGGGGCAGCCTGGAAACACCATATATTTT. This rearrangement joins TRBV19 to TRBJ1-3, with 7 bases lining up with TRBD1. The CDR3 totals 15 residues. V was clipped by 6 bases and J by 2 bases; unmatched bases: 7. Germline V gene lookup returns CDR1 LNHDA and CDR2 SQIVND (reference sequence).

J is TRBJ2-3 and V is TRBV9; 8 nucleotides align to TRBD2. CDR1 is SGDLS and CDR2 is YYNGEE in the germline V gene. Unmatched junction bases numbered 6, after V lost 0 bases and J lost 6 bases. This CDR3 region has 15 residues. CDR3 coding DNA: TGTGCCAGCAGCGTAGCGAGCGGGAGTTATGATACGCAGTATTTT. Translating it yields CASSVASGSYDTQYF.

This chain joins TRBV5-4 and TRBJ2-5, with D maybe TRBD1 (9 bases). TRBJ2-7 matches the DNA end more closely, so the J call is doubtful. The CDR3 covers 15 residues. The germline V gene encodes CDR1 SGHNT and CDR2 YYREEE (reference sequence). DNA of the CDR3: TGTGCCAGCAGCTTCGGGGGGGACAGGGCGGGCGAGCAGTACTTC. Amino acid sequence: CASSFGGDRAGEQYF.

The CDR3 DNA reads TGTGCCAGCTCACGTTCTTCGGTCGGGGTTAATGAAAAACTGTTTTTT. Its protein is CASSRSSVGVNEKLFF. V is TRBV18 and J is TRBJ1-4; D remains ambiguous. Deletions cut 4 bases from V and 4 bases from J, with 16 bases between. Germline loops: CDR1 KGHSH, CDR2 LQKENI. The CDR3 consists of 16 residues. The full variable domain, in which reference TRBV18 and TRBJ1-4 provide the parts outside the CDR3, is NAGVMQNPRHLVRRRGQEARLRCSPMKGHSHVYWYRQLPEEGLKFMVYLQKENIIDESGMPKERFSAEFPKEGPSILRIQQVVRGDSAAYFCASSRSSVGVNEKLFFGSGTQLSVL.